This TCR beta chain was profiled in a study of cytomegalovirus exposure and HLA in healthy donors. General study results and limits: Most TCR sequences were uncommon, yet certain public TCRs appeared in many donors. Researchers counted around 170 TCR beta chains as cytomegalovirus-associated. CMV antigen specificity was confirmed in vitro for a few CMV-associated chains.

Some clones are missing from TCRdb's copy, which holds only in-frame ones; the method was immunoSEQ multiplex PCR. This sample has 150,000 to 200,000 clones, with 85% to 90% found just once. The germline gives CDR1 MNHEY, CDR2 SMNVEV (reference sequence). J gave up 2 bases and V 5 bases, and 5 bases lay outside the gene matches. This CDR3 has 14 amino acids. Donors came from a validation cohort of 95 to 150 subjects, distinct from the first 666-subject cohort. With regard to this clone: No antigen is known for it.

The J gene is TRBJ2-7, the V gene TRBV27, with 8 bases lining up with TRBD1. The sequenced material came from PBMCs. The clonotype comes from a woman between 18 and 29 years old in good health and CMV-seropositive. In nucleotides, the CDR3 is TGTGCCAGCAGTGCCCGGGACAGGACCTACGAGCAGTACTTC. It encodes CASSARDRTYEQYF.